Described below is a single T cell receptor (beta chain) sequence and its context. The data originate from a study of blood T cell repertoires in COVID-19. Study summary: Acute and convalescent COVID-19 specimens originated in the United States, Italy and Spain. PBMCs, B-cell-depleted T cells, or T cells were the source of the cDNA or gDNA that made up the material.

In the authors' workflow: It was from reference gene primer amplification that nucleated cell counts were estimated. Clones were read by immunoSEQ multiplex PCR, and TCRdb kept only the in-frame ones, dropping some. The V and J calls and the clone size are those of that table, but D and trimming were determined from the DNA. Altogether roughly 45,000 clones are present, approximately 88% being singletons, with the ten largest covering 4.4%. The CDR3 is 15 amino acids. Germline loops: CDR1 KGHSH, CDR2 LQKENI. J was trimmed by 1 base and V by 0 bases; bases with no gene match: 1. The chain links TRBV18 to TRBJ2-3; 7 bases are shared with TRBD2. This TCR was recovered from a man aged 45-60 years with active COVID-19. The source material was peripheral blood. CDR3 DNA sequence: TGTGCCAGCTCACCACCAAGCGGGGGCACAGATACGCAGTATTTT. Amino acid sequence: CASSPPSGGTDTQYF. Complete variable domain (other parts from reference TRBV18 and TRBJ2-3): NAGVMQNPRHLVRRRGQEARLRCSPMKGHSHVYWYRQLPEEGLKFMVYLQKENIIDESGMPKERFSAEFPKEGPSILRIQQVVRGDSAAYFCASSPPSGGTDTQYFGPGTRLTVL.